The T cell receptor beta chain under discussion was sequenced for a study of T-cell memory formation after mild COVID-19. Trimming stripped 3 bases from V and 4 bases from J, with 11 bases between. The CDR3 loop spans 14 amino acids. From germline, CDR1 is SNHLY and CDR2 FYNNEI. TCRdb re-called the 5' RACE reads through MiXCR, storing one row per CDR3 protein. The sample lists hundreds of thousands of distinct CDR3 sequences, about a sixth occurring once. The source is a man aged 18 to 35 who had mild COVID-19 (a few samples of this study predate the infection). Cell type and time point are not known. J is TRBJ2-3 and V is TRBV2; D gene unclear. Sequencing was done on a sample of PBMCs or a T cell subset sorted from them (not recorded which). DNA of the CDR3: TGTGCCAGCAGTGATGAACAGATCCCAGATACGCAGTATTTT. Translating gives CASSDEQIPDTQYF.